The rows below give T cell receptor beta chains drawn from one sample of a study of CD8 T cells in ankylosing spondylitis. Using its own MiXCR run on the 5' RACE reads, TCRdb lists one record per CDR3 protein. The data contain 200,000 to 300,000 distinct CDR3 sequences, 20% to 30% of them singletons. Sequencing input: blood, either unsorted or a sorted T cell fraction (not recorded which). The receptors come from a male donor with ankylosing spondylitis or in good health (not recorded which). The CDR3 runs from the conserved cysteine through the conserved F or W. D genes are given only for firm matches. For some rows the clone size is stated as once, few or many, or as a class when expanded; others skip it.

>TRBJ1-4|TRBV5-1|NA|NA
TGCGCCAGCAGCTTGGGTCGTAGCCGTAATGAAAAACTGTTTTTT
CASSLGRSRNEKLFF
>TRBJ2-1|TRBV7-6|TRBD1|NA
TGTGCCAGCAGCATCGCCAGGGGGCCCTACAATGAGCAGTTCTTC
CASSIARGPYNEQFF
>TRBJ2-7|TRBV29-1|TRBD1|many
TGCAGCGTTGAATCTCCTTCCCCCGACAGGGGGTCATACGAGCAGTACTTC
CSVESPSPDRGSYEQYF
>TRBJ1-1|TRBV29-1|TRBD1|few
TGCAGCGTTGAGGGGACAGAGGGTAACACTGAAGCTTTCTTT
CSVEGTEGNTEAFF
>TRBJ2-4|TRBV25-1|NA|many
TGTGCCAGCAGTGAATTGGGGAACCACGACCGGGGCATTCAGTACTTC
CASSELGNHDRGIQYF
>TRBJ1-2|TRBV20-1|TRBD1|few
TGCAGTGCTCAAACGACAGGGACGCTTGGCTACACCTTC
CSAQTTGTLGYTF
>TRBJ2-2|TRBV5-1|NA|many
TGCGCCAGCAGCTTGGAACTCGAAAACACCGGGGAGCTGTTTTTT
CASSLELENTGELFF
>TRBJ2-1|TRBV5-8|NA|many
TGTGCCAGCAGCTCGGACAGCCTCTCCTACAATGAGCAGTTCTTC
CASSSDSLSYNEQFF
>TRBJ2-5|TRBV5-1|TRBD1|NA
TGCGCCAGCAGCTCGGGACAGGGGGCAAAAGAGACCCAGTACTTC
CASSSGQGAKETQYF
>TRBJ2-1|TRBV9|NA|NA
TGTGCCAGCAGCGTCGACTGGACTACTGACAATGAGCAGTTCTTC
CASSVDWTTDNEQFF
>TRBJ2-3|TRBV20-1|NA|many
TGCAGTGCTAGAGACCGGTCAGATACGCAGTATTTT
CSARDRSDTQYF
>TRBJ2-5|TRBV20-1|NA|few
TGCAGTGCTAGTGTCTCGTGGGGCGAGACCCAGTACTTC
CSASVSWGETQYF
>TRBJ2-5|TRBV6-2/TRBV6-3|NA|many
TGTGCCAGCAGTTACTCCCCCTCCCAAGAGACCCAGTACTTC
CASSYSPSQETQYF
>TRBJ2-7|TRBV12-3/TRBV12-4|NA|many
TGTGCCAGCAGTTCCGGAGGGGCCTACGAGCAGTACTTC
CASSSGGAYEQYF
>TRBJ2-5|TRBV29-1|NA|few
TGCAGCGTCGCAACCGGCGCCGGGGGAGAGACCCAGTACTTC
CSVATGAGGETQYF
>TRBJ1-6|TRBV20-1|NA|many
TGCAGTGCTAGTCTGGGACACGGCTCCGGAACCCTCCACTTT
CSASLGHGSGTLHF
>TRBJ1-1|TRBV20-1|NA|many
TGCAGTGCTGAGGGGCGGTACACTGAAGCTTTCTTT
CSAEGRYTEAFF
>TRBJ2-1|TRBV20-1|NA|NA
TGCAGTGCTAGAGTCGGCCATGCCTTGGGGAATGAGCAGTTCTTC
CSARVGHALGNEQFF
>TRBJ2-5|TRBV12-3/TRBV12-4|NA|NA
TGTGCCAGCAGTCCCCACGCGGGGTCGGTAGAGACCCAGTACTTC
CASSPHAGSVETQYF
>TRBJ2-5|TRBV12-3/TRBV12-4|NA|NA
TGTGCCAGCACCCTCCGGGGGGCAGTCCAAGAGACCCAGTACTTC
CASTLRGAVQETQYF
>TRBJ2-5|TRBV19|TRBD1|NA
TGTGCCAGTAGCATTCCCGGGACAGGGTCATCTCACTTC
CASSIPGTGSSHF
>TRBJ2-4|TRBV6-1|NA|NA
TGTGCCAGCAGTGAGGGTCTAGCTGGCATTCAGTACTTC
CASSEGLAGIQYF
>TRBJ2-5|TRBV5-5|NA|many
TGTGCCAGCAGCTACGGAGGAGCGAAGCAAGAGACCCAGTACTTC
CASSYGGAKQETQYF
>TRBJ2-1|TRBV20-1|TRBD2|many
TGCAGTGCTAGAGATCAGGGGACTAGCGGGGGGAATGAGCAGTTCTTC
CSARDQGTSGGNEQFF
>TRBJ1-2|TRBV20-1|NA|NA
TGCAGTGCTAGAAACCCAGGGTATGGCTACACCTTC
CSARNPGYGYTF
>TRBJ2-3|TRBV25-1|NA|many
TGTGCCAGCAGTGAGTGGCGCAGGGCAGATACGCAGTATTTT
CASSEWRRADTQYF